A single sample is the source of the 14 T cell receptor beta chains below, sequenced in a study of CD8 T cells in ankylosing spondylitis. TCRdb re-analysed the 5' RACE reads in MiXCR, keeping a single row per CDR3 protein. The sample contains around 100,000 distinct CDR3 sequences, 24% of which appear only once. Material for sequencing was synovial fluid, either unsorted or a sorted T cell fraction (not recorded which). The receptors were gathered from a male donor with ankylosing spondylitis.

This clonotype has a handful of counts. The V and J genes are TRBV6-2 or TRBV6-3 and TRBJ1-1; unclear D gene. The CDR3 has 13 amino acids. The V end was cut by 2 bases, the J end by 1 base, with 5 bases between. Germline V gene sequence: CDR1 MNHEY, CDR2 SVGEGT. As DNA, the CDR3 is TGTGCCAGCAGTTACGGAAAGAACACTGAAGCTTTCTTT. This codes for CASSYGKNTEAFF.

This clonotype came up many times. The rearrangement links TRBV6-2 or TRBV6-3 to TRBJ1-6; TRBD1 might be the D (6 bases). Trimming removed 2 bases at V and 4 bases at J, with 27 bases between. Germline-derived CDR1 and CDR2 are MNHEY and SVGEGT. This CDR3 is built from 21 residues. The CDR3 DNA reads as TGTGCCAGCAGTTACGGAGCCCCCGGGACACAAGACAATGGGTATAATTCACCCCTCCACTTT. It encodes CASSYGAPGTQDNGYNSPLHF.

The chain recombines TRBV29-1 with TRBJ2-3, with D uncertain. V lost 3 bases and J 2 bases, leaving 12 bases between the germline ends. Looked up from germline, CDR1 is SQVTM and CDR2 is ANQGSEA. The length of the CDR3 is 14 residues. Here the CDR3 DNA reads TGCAGCGTTGAGGGCGCCGGATCCACAGATACGCAGTATTTT. It is translated as CSVEGAGSTDTQYF.

The CDR3 coding sequence is TGTGCCAGCAGCCGCGACAGGGCTAGCTCCTACGAGCAGTACTTC. This gives the protein CASSRDRASSYEQYF. V and J are TRBV14 and TRBJ2-7; 7 bases agree with TRBD1. The germline V gene encodes CDR1 SGHDN and CDR2 FVKESK. This CDR3 region has 15 residues. The V gene end was trimmed by 4 bases and the J gene end by 0 bases; junction bases not matched to a gene: 6.

This clonotype turned up a few times. The V and J genes are TRBV5-4 and TRBJ2-7, with 12 bases aligning to TRBD2. The length of the CDR3 is 13 residues. Unmatched junction bases numbered 1, after V lost 6 bases and J lost 3 bases. Germline lookup yields CDR1 SGHNT and CDR2 YYREEE (reference sequence). CDR3 bases: TGTGCCAGCAAGACTAGCGGGAGCTACGAGCAGTACTTC. Amino acids: CASKTSGSYEQYF.

In this sample, this clonotype turned up many times. V gene TRBV20-1 combines with J gene TRBJ1-3; TRBD1 matches 8 bases. J lost 4 bases, V lost 0 bases, and 5 bases had no gene match. This CDR3 contains 15 residues. Germline lookup yields CDR1 DFQATT and CDR2 SNEGSKA (reference sequence). CDR3 bases: TGCAGTGCTAGAGAGACAGGGGCGGCAGGAAACACCATATATTTT. It encodes CSARETGAAGNTIYF.

The CDR3 is CSVGRGTATETQYF. Here the CDR3 DNA reads TGCAGCGTTGGACGCGGGACAGCGACGGAGACCCAGTACTTC. The V gene is TRBV29-1, the J gene TRBJ2-5, with a possible D match to TRBD1 (7 bases). Germline V gene lookup returns CDR1 SQVTM and CDR2 ANQGSEA. This CDR3 comprises 14 residues. Deletions cut 4 bases from V and 5 bases from J, with 17 bases between.

The V and J genes are TRBV23-1 and TRBJ2-1; weak D call: TRBD2 (5 bases). TRBV23-1 is identified as an open reading frame with a role that is uncertain. The CDR3 has 11 residues. V was shortened by 3 bases and J by 10 bases, with 7 bases between the two germline ends. The CDR3 loop reads CASSHREEQFF. DNA for the CDR3: TGCGCCAGCAGTCATCGGGAAGAGCAGTTCTTC.

V is TRBV12-3 or TRBV12-4 and J is TRBJ1-1; D is possibly TRBD1 (6 bases). The ends were cut back, 2 bases at V and 9 bases at J, with 7 bases in the middle. The CDR3 spans 11 residues. The CDR3 DNA follows: TGTGCCAGCAGTTTACGGGACAAAGCTTTCTTT. Its protein product is CASSLRDKAFF.

This clonotype has just a few counts. The chain employs TRBV5-1 and TRBJ2-3, with a tentative D call TRBD2 (6 bases). The CDR3 runs 14 residues. Between the trimmed V and J ends, which lost 5 bases and 7 bases, there was a span of 17 bases. From germline, CDR1 is SGHRS and CDR2 YFSETQ. CDR3 amino acids: CASSPGTLTNTQYF. The CDR3 nucleotides are TGCGCCAGCAGTCCGGGGACTCTGACGAATACGCAGTATTTT. Looking up the rest from reference TRBV5-1 and TRBJ2-3 gives the full variable domain: KAGVTQTPRYLIKTRGQQVTLSCSPISGHRSVSWYQQTPGQGLQFLFEYFSETQRNKGNFPGRFSGRQFSNSRSEMNVSTLELGDSALYLCASSPGTLTNTQYFGPGTRLTVL.

The gene calls are TRBV7-9 and TRBJ1-5, with a possible D match to TRBD1 (6 bases). Germline V gives CDR1 SEHNR, CDR2 FQNEAQ (reference sequence). Trimming cost V 5 bases and J 4 bases, with 15 bases left between them. The CDR3 length is 15 residues. The CDR3 protein is CASSATGNRNQPQHF. In DNA form, the CDR3 reads TGTGCCAGCAGCGCTACAGGGAATCGGAATCAGCCCCAGCATTTT.

The J gene is TRBJ2-1, the V gene TRBV2, with 9 bases identical to TRBD2. V was clipped by 1 base and J by 3 bases; unmatched bases: 1. CDR3 size: 15 residues. In germline, CDR1 is SNHLY, CDR2 FYNNEI. CDR3 nucleotide sequence: TGTGCCAGCAGTGAAGAGACTAGCGGCTACAATGAGCAGTTCTTC. This codes for CASSEETSGYNEQFF.

This clonotype was counted many times. This sequence joins TRBV15 and TRBJ1-2, with D unclear. CDR1 LNHNV and CDR2 YYDKDF come from the germline V gene (reference sequence). This CDR3 has 12 residues. Trimming cost V 0 bases and J 8 bases, with 7 bases left between them. CDR3: CATSRDIWGYTF. In nucleotides, the CDR3 is TGTGCCACCAGCAGAGATATTTGGGGCTACACCTTC.

This clonotype was recorded a few times. This chain connects TRBV20-1 to TRBJ2-6; D gene unclear. There are 13 residues in the CDR3. V gave up 0 bases and J gave up 4 bases, with 4 bases separating them. CDR1 is DFQATT and CDR2 is SNEGSKA in the germline V gene (reference sequence). The CDR3 loop is CSARDGGANVLTF. DNA of the CDR3: TGCAGTGCTAGAGATGGCGGGGCCAACGTCCTGACTTTC.